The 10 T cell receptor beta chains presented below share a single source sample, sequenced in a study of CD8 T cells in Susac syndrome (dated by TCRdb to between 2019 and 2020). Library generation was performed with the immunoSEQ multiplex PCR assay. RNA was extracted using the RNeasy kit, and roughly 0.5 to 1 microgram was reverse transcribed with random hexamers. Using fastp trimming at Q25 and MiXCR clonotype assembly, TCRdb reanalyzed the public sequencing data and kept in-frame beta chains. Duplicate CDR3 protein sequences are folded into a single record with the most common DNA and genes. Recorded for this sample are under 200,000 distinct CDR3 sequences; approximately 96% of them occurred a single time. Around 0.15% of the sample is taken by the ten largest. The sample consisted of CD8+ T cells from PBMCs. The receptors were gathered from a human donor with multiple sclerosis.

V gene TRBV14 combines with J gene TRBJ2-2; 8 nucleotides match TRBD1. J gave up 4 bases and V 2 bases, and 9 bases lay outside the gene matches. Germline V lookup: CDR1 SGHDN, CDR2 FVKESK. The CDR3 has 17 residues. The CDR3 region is CASSQSLGQGITGELFF. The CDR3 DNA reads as TGTGCCAGCAGCCAATCCCTTGGACAGGGAATCACCGGGGAGCTGTTTTTT. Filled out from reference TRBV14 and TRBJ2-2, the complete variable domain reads EAGVTQFPSHSVIEKGQTVTLRCDPISGHDNLYWYRRVMGKEIKFLLHFVKESKQDESGMPNNRFLAERTGGTYSTLKVQPAELEDSGVYFCASSQSLGQGITGELFFGEGSRLTVL.

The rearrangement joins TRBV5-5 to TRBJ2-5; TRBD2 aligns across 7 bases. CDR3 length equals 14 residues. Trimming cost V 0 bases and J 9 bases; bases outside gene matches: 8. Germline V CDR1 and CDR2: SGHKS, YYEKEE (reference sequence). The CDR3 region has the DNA TGTGCCAGCAGCTTGGCTAGGGCGGGAGTGGCCCAGTACTTC. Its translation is CASSLARAGVAQYF.

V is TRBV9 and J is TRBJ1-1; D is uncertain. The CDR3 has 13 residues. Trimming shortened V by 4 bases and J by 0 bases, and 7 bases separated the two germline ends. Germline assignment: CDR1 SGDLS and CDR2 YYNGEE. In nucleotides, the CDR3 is TGTGCCAGCAGCCAGTTCATGAACACTGAAGCTTTCTTT. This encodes CASSQFMNTEAFF.

The CDR3, as DNA: TGCGCCAGCAGTCAGACGGAGATATCCTACAATGAGCAGTTCTTC. Protein: CASSQTEISYNEQFF. This sequence joins TRBV4-1 and TRBJ2-1; D remains ambiguous. CDR1 is MGHRA, CDR2 YSYEKL, per germline. The length of the CDR3 is 15 residues. Trimming took 6 bases from V and 1 from J, leaving 13 bases between them.

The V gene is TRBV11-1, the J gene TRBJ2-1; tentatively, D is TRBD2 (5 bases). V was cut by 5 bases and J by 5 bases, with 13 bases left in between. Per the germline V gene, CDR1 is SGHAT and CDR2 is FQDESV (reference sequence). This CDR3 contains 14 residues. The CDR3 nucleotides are TGTGCCAGCAGCCCTGTCAGCGGACACAATGAGCAGTTCTTC. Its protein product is CASSPVSGHNEQFF.

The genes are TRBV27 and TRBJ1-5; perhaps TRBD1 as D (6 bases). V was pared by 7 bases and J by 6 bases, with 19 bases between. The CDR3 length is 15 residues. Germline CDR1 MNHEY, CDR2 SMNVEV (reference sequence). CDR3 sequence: CASTPSGGSRQPQHF. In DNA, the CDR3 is TGTGCCAGCACCCCGTCGGGGGGCTCTCGTCAGCCCCAGCATTTT.

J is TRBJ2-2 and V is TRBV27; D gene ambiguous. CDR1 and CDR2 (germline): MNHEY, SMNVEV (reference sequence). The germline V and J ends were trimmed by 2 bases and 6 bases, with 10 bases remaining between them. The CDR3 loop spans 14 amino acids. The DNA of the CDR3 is TGTGCCAGCAGTTTAAAGTTTCTCTCCGGGGAGCTGTTTTTT. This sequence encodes CASSLKFLSGELFF.

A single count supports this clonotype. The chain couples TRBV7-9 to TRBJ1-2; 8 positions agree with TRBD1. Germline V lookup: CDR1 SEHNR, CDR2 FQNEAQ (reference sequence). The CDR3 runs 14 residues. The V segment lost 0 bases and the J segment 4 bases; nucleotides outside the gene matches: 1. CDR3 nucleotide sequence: TGTGCCAGCAGCTTAGCGGACAGGGCCTATGGCTACACCTTC. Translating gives CASSLADRAYGYTF.

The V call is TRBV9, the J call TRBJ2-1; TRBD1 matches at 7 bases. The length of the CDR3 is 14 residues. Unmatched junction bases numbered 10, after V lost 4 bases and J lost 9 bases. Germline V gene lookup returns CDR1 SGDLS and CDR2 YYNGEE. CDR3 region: CASSPPTGTIEQFF. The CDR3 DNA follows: TGTGCCAGCAGCCCTCCGACAGGGACGATTGAGCAGTTCTTC.

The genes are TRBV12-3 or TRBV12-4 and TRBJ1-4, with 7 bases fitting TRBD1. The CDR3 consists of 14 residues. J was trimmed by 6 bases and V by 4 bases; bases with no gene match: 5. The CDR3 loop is CASSSEGADEKLFF. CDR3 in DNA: TGTGCCAGCAGTTCTGAGGGGGCGGATGAAAAACTGTTTTTT.